These 24 T cell receptor beta chains were sequenced from one sample in a study of shared clonotypes between healthy human individuals. This table comes from immunoSEQ multiplex PCR, and its TCRdb copy is limited to in-frame clones, with some not included. The sample lists about 2,500,000 clones, more than 90% occurring once. Sequencing was done on a sample of naive CD4+ T cells sorted from blood. Subset meaning: CD45RA+ positively selected. All receptors come from a man younger than 35 in good health.

The chain has TRBV28 and TRBJ2-7; a possible D gene is TRBD2 (5 bases). The V end was cut by 0 bases, the J end by 6 bases, with 12 bases between. Per the germline V gene, CDR1 is MDHEN and CDR2 is SYDVKM. The CDR3 sequence is 14 residues long. The CDR3, as DNA: TGTGCCAGCAGTTTATGGGGTTCGGCGGGCGAGCAGTACTTC. Translated, it gives CASSLWGSAGEQYF.

The CDR3 DNA sequence: TGCGACCTCTCCTCTTGCGGTTCCAGGGAGCAGTACTTC. Its protein is CDLSSCGSREQYF. V and J are TRBV10-1 and TRBJ2-7; D remains ambiguous. CDR3 size: 13 residues. Germline loops: CDR1 WNHNN, CDR2 SYGVQD (reference sequence).

V usage is TRBV7-2 and J usage is TRBJ2-1; D gene ambiguous. V was shortened by 5 bases and J by 10 bases, with 15 bases between the two germline ends. The CDR3 length is 13 residues. Looked up from germline, CDR1 is SGHTA and CDR2 is FQGNSA. Here the CDR3 DNA reads TGTGCCAGCAGCCCCGACCCCGTTCAGGAGCAGTTCTTC. Residues: CASSPDPVQEQFF.

The chain is built from TRBV19 and TRBJ1-1; D unclear. Germline V gene data show CDR1 as LNHDA and CDR2 as SQIVND (reference sequence). V shed 3 bases and J shed 10 bases, with 12 bases lying between them. The CDR3 totals 12 residues. Here the CDR3 DNA reads TGTGCCAGTAGTATCCCGGGGATGGCAGCTTTCTTT. Translated: CASSIPGMAAFF.

The chain has TRBV19 and TRBJ2-7; D is possibly TRBD1 (7 bases). V dropped 6 bases and J dropped 4 bases, with 13 bases sitting between them. The CDR3 consists of 13 residues. Germline lookup yields CDR1 LNHDA and CDR2 SQIVND (reference sequence). CDR3 DNA: TGTGCCAGTAGCCCGCAGGGGGGATACGAGCAGTACTTC. The encoded protein is CASSPQGGYEQYF.

The chain employs TRBV7-9 and TRBJ2-1; TRBD2 matches at 14 bases. The ends lost 5 bases at V and 1 base at J; junction bases unmatched: 10. This CDR3 comprises 19 residues. Per germline, CDR1 SEHNR and CDR2 FQNEAQ (reference sequence). CDR3 nucleotide sequence: TGTGCCAGCAGCCCTCCCGGGACTAGCGGGAGAGCTTCCTACAATGAGCAGTTCTTC. This codes for CASSPPGTSGRASYNEQFF.

This clone was seen only a few times. The CDR3: CAWRLWNTEAFF. The DNA of the CDR3 is TGTGCCTGGAGACTGTGGAACACTGAAGCTTTCTTT. The rearrangement joins TRBV30 to TRBJ1-1; D is ambiguous. The V end was cut by 3 bases, the J end by 1 base, with 6 bases between. Germline V CDR1 and CDR2: GTSNPN, SVGIG (reference sequence). There are 12 residues in the CDR3.

The V gene is TRBV5-1, the J gene TRBJ1-5; D is perhaps TRBD1 (6 bases). V lost 3 bases and J 3 bases, leaving 13 bases between the germline ends. Germline CDR1 is SGHRS and CDR2 is YFSETQ. The CDR3 totals 15 residues. The CDR3 loop is CASSSGAGDNQPQHF. The CDR3 DNA reads TGCGCCAGCAGCTCTGGGGCAGGGGACAATCAGCCCCAGCATTTT.

V and J are TRBV11-1 and TRBJ2-7; the match to TRBD1 covers 10 bases. Germline V CDR1 and CDR2: SGHAT, FQDESV (reference sequence). J gave up 6 bases and V 4 bases, and 6 bases lay outside the gene matches. The CDR3 is 14 amino acids. CDR3 sequence: CASSSGTGVGEQYF. Written as DNA, the CDR3 is TGTGCCAGCAGCTCTGGGACAGGGGTCGGCGAGCAGTACTTC.

With regard to this clone: At the DNA level, this CDR3 is encoded by other sequences in the same sample as well. V and J are TRBV7-9 and TRBJ2-7; D remains ambiguous. Trimming stripped 1 base from V and 7 bases from J, with 5 bases between. Germline V lookup: CDR1 SEHNR, CDR2 FQNEAQ (reference sequence). The CDR3 has 11 residues. CDR3 bases: TGTGCCAGCAGCTTAGTGGGGGAGCAGTACTTC. This sequence encodes CASSLVGEQYF.

The CDR3, as DNA: TGTGCCACTTACAGGGGCGAGCAGTACTTC. This sequence encodes CATYRGEQYF. The chain uses TRBV6-5 and TRBJ2-7, with 7 bases aligning to TRBD1. Germline CDR1 is MNHEY and CDR2 is SVGAGI. This CDR3 spans 10 amino acids. V was pared by 10 bases and J by 6 bases, with 3 bases of the junction left unmatched.

This chain links TRBV4-1 with TRBJ2-3; TRBD2 agrees at 10 bases. Germline assignment: CDR1 MGHRA and CDR2 YSYEKL. There are 17 residues in the CDR3. J lost 3 bases, V lost 4 bases, and 10 bases had no gene match. The CDR3 DNA is TGCGCCAGCAGCCCGGGAGGGGGACTAGCGAGTACAGATACGCAGTATTTT. Its protein is CASSPGGGLASTDTQYF.

The rearrangement joins TRBV27 to TRBJ2-1; 8 bases map to TRBD2. V shed 3 bases, J shed 6 bases, and the junction held 10 bases outside the gene matches. This CDR3 comprises 16 residues. CDR1 is MNHEY, CDR2 SMNVEV, per germline (reference sequence). The CDR3 DNA follows: TGTGCCAGCAGTTTCGTCGGGACTAGTCTTTCCAATGAGCAGTTCTTC. This gives the protein CASSFVGTSLSNEQFF.

Regarding this clone: At the DNA level, this CDR3 is encoded by other sequences in the same sample as well. The chain uses TRBV18 and TRBJ2-3, with TRBD2 identical over 7 bases. The V and J ends lost 3 bases and 1 base, in that order; junction bases with no gene match: 1. Germline V gene sequence: CDR1 KGHSH, CDR2 LQKENI. CDR3 length equals 14 residues. The CDR3 sequence: CASSPGGGTDTQYF. CDR3 sequence (DNA): TGTGCCAGCTCACCTGGGGGGGGCACAGATACGCAGTATTTT.

The chain has TRBV18 and TRBJ2-7, with D possibly matching TRBD1 (6 bases). The V end lost 1 base, the J end lost 0 bases, and 10 bases lay between the germline ends. Germline CDR1 and CDR2: KGHSH and LQKENI. The CDR3 runs to 15 residues. This CDR3 reads CASSPLRTDSYEQYF. The CDR3 DNA reads as TGTGCCAGCTCACCACTCAGGACAGACTCCTACGAGCAGTACTTC.

V and J are TRBV6-1 and TRBJ1-1; the D is unclear. This CDR3 has 15 residues. Germline V gives CDR1 MNHNS, CDR2 SASEGT. V dropped 7 bases and J dropped 0 bases, with 15 bases sitting between them. CDR3 residues: CASKPRQYMNTEAFF. Written as DNA, the CDR3 is TGTGCCAGCAAACCCAGGCAGTACATGAACACTGAAGCTTTCTTT.

This chain joins TRBV27 and TRBJ1-2; D might be TRBD1 (6 bases). The CDR3 extends over 15 amino acids. Germline V gives CDR1 MNHEY, CDR2 SMNVEV (reference sequence). V lost 7 bases and J lost 4, with 19 bases in between. The CDR3 DNA follows: TGTGCCAGCACACGAGGGGCAGGGGATACCTATGGCTACACCTTC. Its translation: CASTRGAGDTYGYTF.

V is TRBV7-8 and J is TRBJ2-1; TRBD1 matches at 9 bases. CDR3 size: 15 residues. Germline V lookup: CDR1 SGHVS, CDR2 FQNEAQ. Trimming removed 4 bases from V and 2 bases from J; junction bases left unmatched: 3. The CDR3 loop is CASSSDRGAYNEQFF. The CDR3 DNA follows: TGTGCCAGCAGCTCGGACAGGGGTGCCTACAATGAGCAGTTCTTC.

About this clone: This sample also contains other DNA sequences that code for the same CDR3. This chain uses TRBV10-3 with TRBJ2-7, with TRBD2 identical over 7 bases. The CDR3 sequence is 14 residues long. Germline V gives CDR1 ENHRY, CDR2 SYGVKD. Trimming cost V 3 bases and J 2 bases; bases outside gene matches: 4. This chain's CDR3 is CAISEREGPYEQYF. Written as DNA, the CDR3 is TGTGCCATCAGTGAAAGGGAGGGCCCCTACGAGCAGTACTTC.

The chain couples TRBV5-8 to TRBJ1-2, with 9 bases matching TRBD1. Germline CDR1 and CDR2: SGHTS and YDEGEE. The CDR3 sequence is 14 residues long. V lost 4 bases, J lost 2 bases, and 3 bases stayed unmatched. CDR3 sequence: CASSPGTGNYGYTF. CDR3 sequence (DNA): TGTGCCAGCAGCCCAGGGACAGGGAACTATGGCTACACCTTC.

CDR3 amino acids: CASSPPLGQEHNEQFF. CDR3 sequence (DNA): TGTGCCAGCTCACCACCGTTGGGACAGGAGCACAATGAGCAGTTCTTC. The rearrangement links TRBV18 to TRBJ2-1; TRBD1 agrees at 8 bases. The CDR3 sequence is 16 residues long. Germline assignment: CDR1 KGHSH and CDR2 LQKENI. V shed 0 bases and J 5 bases; nucleotides not matched to a gene: 6.

Details on this clone: Different DNA sequences within this sample yield the same CDR3. This rearrangement joins TRBV5-1 to TRBJ1-1; TRBD1 matches at 7 bases. This CDR3 region has 14 residues. In germline, CDR1 is SGHRS, CDR2 YFSETQ. J gave up 1 base and V 3 bases, and 3 bases lay outside the gene matches. DNA of the CDR3: TGCGCCAGCAGCTCTGGGACAGCGAACACTGAAGCTTTCTTT. Protein product: CASSSGTANTEAFF.

This chain joins TRBV10-2 and TRBJ1-1; possibly TRBD1 for D (6 bases). Deletions cut 7 bases from V and 4 bases from J, with 13 bases between. CDR3 length: 13 amino acids. Germline CDR1 reads WSHSY; CDR2 reads SAAADI. The CDR3 reads CASTVRGGTEAFF. CDR3 nucleotides: TGCGCCAGCACCGTTAGGGGGGGCACTGAAGCTTTCTTT.

This chain connects TRBV9 to TRBJ2-7; D is possibly TRBD1 or TRBD2 (6 bases each). Germline lookup yields CDR1 SGDLS and CDR2 YYNGEE. The CDR3 has 16 residues. V lost 0 bases, J lost 3 bases, and 16 bases lay in between. The CDR3 reads CASSVAPFGGGYEQYF. Written as DNA, the CDR3 is TGTGCCAGCAGCGTAGCCCCGTTCGGGGGCGGCTACGAGCAGTACTTC.